This is a list of T cell receptor beta chains from one sample in a study of somatic mutations in cytotoxic T cells in rheumatoid arthritis. Produced via immunoSEQ multiplex PCR; TCRdb's table is partial and in-frame only. This table holds about 18,000 clones, around four fifths found once. Sequenced: CD8+ T cells sorted from blood. These receptors came from an adult with rheumatoid arthritis. Both conserved end residues are part of each CDR3. Each record gives: V gene, J gene, clone size, D gene, CDR3 DNA, CDR3 protein. The D gene is left open where the match is weak. Only part of the rows carry a size: once, few, many, or a class if the clone is expanded.

v_call: TRBV6-5
j_call: TRBJ2-1
clone_size: .
d_call: .
cdr3_nt: TGTGCCAGCAGTGACTCCTACAATGAGCAGTTCTTC
cdr3_aa: CASSDSYNEQFF

v_call: TRBV6-5
j_call: TRBJ2-3
clone_size: .
d_call: .
cdr3_nt: TGTGCCAGCAGTTACTCGCTAGAATTCACAGATACGCAGTATTTT
cdr3_aa: CASSYSLEFTDTQYF

v_call: TRBV7-2
j_call: TRBJ2-5
clone_size: .
d_call: .
cdr3_nt: TGTGCCAGCAGCTTGAATAACCAAGAGACCCAGTACTTC
cdr3_aa: CASSLNNQETQYF

v_call: TRBV5-1
j_call: TRBJ2-5
clone_size: .
d_call: TRBD2
cdr3_nt: TGCGCCAGCAGCTTGGCGCTAGCGGGGCCCCAAGAGACCCAGTACTTC
cdr3_aa: CASSLALAGPQETQYF

v_call: TRBV7-9
j_call: TRBJ2-1
clone_size: .
d_call: .
cdr3_nt: TGTGCCAGCGGGTTAGGGGGCTCCTACAATGAGCAGTTCTTC
cdr3_aa: CASGLGGSYNEQFF

v_call: TRBV5-8
j_call: TRBJ1-1
clone_size: .
d_call: .
cdr3_nt: TGTGCCAGCAGCTCAATGACAGGATGGAACACTGAAGCTTTCTTT
cdr3_aa: CASSSMTGWNTEAFF

v_call: TRBV13
j_call: TRBJ2-7
clone_size: .
d_call: TRBD2
cdr3_nt: TGTGCCAGCAGCCACGGACTAGCGGTTCCCTACGAGCAGTACTTC
cdr3_aa: CASSHGLAVPYEQYF

v_call: TRBV11-3
j_call: TRBJ2-1
clone_size: .
d_call: .
cdr3_nt: TGTGCCAGCAGTTCCGCCGTCCTTAATGAGCAGTTCTTC
cdr3_aa: CASSSAVLNEQFF

v_call: TRBV25-1
j_call: TRBJ2-1
clone_size: once
d_call: .
cdr3_nt: TGTGCCAGCAGCACCCGGGCCCTAACAAATGATGAGCAGTTCTTC
cdr3_aa: CASSTRALTNDEQFF

v_call: TRBV5-4
j_call: TRBJ1-1
clone_size: .
d_call: .
cdr3_nt: TGTGCCAGCAGCCCCGCACCGAAGTCTGAAGCTTTCTTT
cdr3_aa: CASSPAPKSEAFF

v_call: TRBV7-2
j_call: TRBJ2-7
clone_size: few
d_call: .
cdr3_nt: TGTGCCAGCAGCTTAGGTTCGTGGGTCGAGCAGTACTTC
cdr3_aa: CASSLGSWVEQYF

v_call: TRBV27
j_call: TRBJ1-1
clone_size: .
d_call: TRBD1
cdr3_nt: TGTGCCAGCAGCCCCGGGACAGCGAACACTGAAGCTTTCTTT
cdr3_aa: CASSPGTANTEAFF

v_call: TRBV27
j_call: TRBJ1-6
clone_size: .
d_call: TRBD1
cdr3_nt: TGTGCCAGTTCCGGGACAGGGTTTTCACCCCTCCACTTT
cdr3_aa: CASSGTGFSPLHF

v_call: TRBV7-9
j_call: TRBJ2-1
clone_size: .
d_call: .
cdr3_nt: TGTGCCAGCAGCCACCAGGACGCCGGGCAGTTCTTC
cdr3_aa: CASSHQDAGQFF

v_call: TRBV6-1
j_call: TRBJ2-5
clone_size: .
d_call: TRBD1
cdr3_nt: TGTGCCAGCAGACTCACACAGGGGCTGGGTCAGACCCAGTACTTC
cdr3_aa: CASRLTQGLGQTQYF

v_call: TRBV27
j_call: TRBJ1-2
clone_size: few
d_call: .
cdr3_nt: TGTGCCAGCAGTTCTACCCTCTCCTTC
cdr3_aa: CASSSTLSF

v_call: TRBV30
j_call: TRBJ2-3
clone_size: .
d_call: TRBD2
cdr3_nt: TGTGCCTGGCAGACTAGCGGAGCTTCTACCGATACGCAGTATTTT
cdr3_aa: CAWQTSGASTDTQYF

v_call: TRBV11-2
j_call: TRBJ1-1
clone_size: .
d_call: .
cdr3_nt: TGTGCCAGCAGCTTCCTGACAGCTACTATGAACACTGAAGCTTTCTTT
cdr3_aa: CASSFLTATMNTEAFF

v_call: TRBV7-9
j_call: TRBJ2-7
clone_size: .
d_call: .
cdr3_nt: TGTGCCAGCAGCTCCCTTTTGGACGAGCAGTACTTC
cdr3_aa: CASSSLLDEQYF

v_call: TRBV5-6
j_call: TRBJ2-3
clone_size: once
d_call: TRBD2
cdr3_nt: TGTGCCAGCAGCCCCGGGGATTTTCGGGGGGAGGTGTATTTT
cdr3_aa: CASSPGDFRGEVYF

v_call: TRBV5-5
j_call: TRBJ2-1
clone_size: .
d_call: TRBD2
cdr3_nt: TGTGCCAGCAGCCCCCGGACTAGCGGCAATGAGCAGTTCTTC
cdr3_aa: CASSPRTSGNEQFF